The 25 T cell receptor beta chains listed next were all sequenced from one sample in a study of blood T cell repertoires in COVID-19. Only in-frame clones appear in the TCRdb table, and some are missing; sequencing was by immunoSEQ multiplex PCR. The repertoire holds about 47,000 clones, with 65% to 85% as singletons. The sample taken for sequencing was peripheral blood. These receptors were collected from a man in his fifties with acute or convalescent COVID-19.

The rearrangement joins TRBV29-1 to TRBJ2-5, with a weak D call TRBD1 (6 bases). The CDR3 covers 12 residues. V lost 3 bases and J 1 base, leaving 6 bases between the germline ends. Germline V gives CDR1 SQVTM, CDR2 ANQGSEA. The CDR3 bases are TGCAGCGTTGAGGACAGCCAAGAGACCCAGTACTTC. This gives the protein CSVEDSQETQYF.

The rearrangement joins TRBV27 to TRBJ2-7; 9 nucleotides agree with TRBD1. Germline V gene lookup returns CDR1 MNHEY and CDR2 SMNVEV (reference sequence). CDR3 length: 14 residues. Trimming took 5 bases from V and 8 from J; bases not matched to a gene: 10. CDR3 bases: TGTGCCAGCAGTCGACAGGGGGAATTGTACAAGCAGTACTTC. Translating it yields CASSRQGELYKQYF.

The rearrangement links TRBV14 to TRBJ1-6; tentatively, D is TRBD1 (6 bases). Germline V gene lookup returns CDR1 SGHDN and CDR2 FVKESK. The CDR3 is made up of 18 amino acids. V lost 1 base to trimming and J lost 0 bases, with 13 bases between them. DNA for the CDR3: TGTGCCAGCAGCCAAGGGGGAACAGGGAGCTCCTATAATTCACCCCTCCACTTT. The encoded protein is CASSQGGTGSSYNSPLHF.

Points on this clone: The junction and the germline gene differ at one end; a read error may be behind it. The rearrangement links TRBV7-7 to TRBJ2-2; 8 bases agree with TRBD2. Germline values: CDR1 SSHAT, CDR2 FNYEAQ (reference sequence). The CDR3 is 14 amino acids. CDR3 loop: CASSWTSNTGELFF. The DNA for the CDR3 is TGTGCTAGCAGCTGGACTAGCAACACCGGGGAGCTGTTTTTT.

This chain uses TRBV7-9 with TRBJ1-3; no clear D. CDR1 SEHNR and CDR2 FQNEAQ come from the germline V gene (reference sequence). Trimming stripped 1 base from V and 0 bases from J, with 19 bases between. The CDR3 is 19 residues long. The CDR3 region has the DNA TGTGCCAGCAGCTTAGGGTCGGTATTAGTAGCGGACTCTGGAAACACCATATATTTT. Its translation is CASSLGSVLVADSGNTIYF.

The CDR3 nucleotides read TGTGCTAGTGGTATACAGGGACAGGGGGCGGATGAGCAGTTCTTC. It encodes CASGIQGQGADEQFF. The V gene is TRBV12-5, the J gene TRBJ2-1, with 12 bases fitting TRBD1. Per germline, CDR1 LGHNT and CDR2 FRNRAP. The CDR3 contains 15 residues. Trimming at V came to 5 bases and at J to 8 bases, leaving 7 bases not matched to a gene.

The V call is TRBV3-1 (or the pseudogene TRBV3-2), the J call TRBJ2-1; a weak D match, TRBD1 (5 bases). V gave up 4 bases and J gave up 6 bases, with 16 bases separating them. The germline CDR1 and CDR2 sequences are LGHDT and YNNKEL (reference sequence). This CDR3 is built from 15 residues. The CDR3 region has the DNA TGTGCCAGCAGCCTAGGGGTGGGGCCGGTCAATGAGCAGTTCTTC. It codes for CASSLGVGPVNEQFF.

V usage is TRBV5-1 and J usage is TRBJ1-2, with 8 bases fitting TRBD1. The CDR3 totals 14 residues. CDR1 SGHRS and CDR2 YFSETQ come from the germline V gene. The junction had 8 bases not matched to a gene; V was cut back by 4 bases and J by 6 bases. CDR3 coding DNA: TGCGCCAGCAGCCGATCCGGACAGGGTGATGGCTACACCTTC. Its protein is CASSRSGQGDGYTF.

This chain links TRBV5-4 with TRBJ1-4, with D uncertain. V lost 0 bases and J lost 4, with 7 bases in between. CDR1 is SGHNT and CDR2 is YYREEE in the germline V gene (reference sequence). The CDR3 spans 14 residues. The CDR3 DNA follows: TGTGCCAGCAGCTTGGACACCTTTAATGAAAAACTGTTTTTT. The encoded protein is CASSLDTFNEKLFF.

This clone was seen more than once but under ten times. The rearrangement links TRBV5-1 to TRBJ1-1; no definite D call. Trimming removed 0 bases at V and 0 bases at J, with 3 bases between. The CDR3 loop spans 13 amino acids. Germline CDR1 SGHRS, CDR2 YFSETQ. This CDR3 reads CASSLVVNTEAFF. The CDR3 DNA is TGCGCCAGCAGCTTGGTAGTGAACACTGAAGCTTTCTTT.

CDR3 nucleotide sequence: TGTGCCAGCAGTTCGAGGGCTAATGCTCAATTTTCCTACGAGCAGTACTTC. This encodes CASSSRANAQFSYEQYF. The V and J genes are TRBV27 and TRBJ2-7; a weak D match, TRBD2 (5 bases). Trimming removed 4 bases at V and 1 base at J, with 20 bases between. The CDR3 extends over 17 amino acids. Per the germline V gene, CDR1 is MNHEY and CDR2 is SMNVEV (reference sequence).

The chain has TRBV6-2 or TRBV6-3 and TRBJ2-1; 9 nucleotides agree with TRBD1. Trimming at V came to 4 bases and at J to 5 bases, leaving 6 bases not matched to a gene. CDR3 length: 15 amino acids. In germline, CDR1 is MNHEY, CDR2 SVGEGT. The CDR3 is CASSFPQGADNEQFF. In nucleotides, the CDR3 is TGTGCCAGCAGTTTCCCACAGGGGGCAGACAATGAGCAGTTCTTC.

The rearrangement uses TRBV9 and TRBJ2-1; possible D gene TRBD2, 5 bases. The CDR3 length is 16 residues. Looked up from germline, CDR1 is SGDLS and CDR2 is YYNGEE. The V and J ends lost 3 bases and 5 bases respectively, with 18 bases between them. The CDR3 here is CASSANPGSRNNEQFF. The CDR3 bases are TGTGCCAGCAGCGCAAACCCGGGGTCACGAAACAATGAGCAGTTCTTC.

The chain couples TRBV2 to TRBJ1-6; a possible D gene is TRBD1 (5 bases). The CDR3 runs 17 residues. V lost 6 bases and J 0 bases, leaving 15 bases between the germline ends. Looked up from germline, CDR1 is SNHLY and CDR2 is FYNNEI. The DNA for the CDR3 is TGTGCCAGCAGACCCGGCGGGGGGTCCTCCTATAATTCACCCCTCCACTTT. Its protein product is CASRPGGGSSYNSPLHF.

This clone came up a few times. Its ends do not fully match the called genes, so a read error is possible. The CDR3 DNA reads as TGTGCCAGCAGTTTAGAGACACTTATAAACTACGAGCAGTACTTC. It encodes CASSLETLINYEQYF. V and J are TRBV7-9 and TRBJ2-7; no clear D. This CDR3 is 15 amino acids long. CDR1 SEHNR and CDR2 FQNEAQ come from the germline V gene (reference sequence). The whole variable domain, remainder taken from reference TRBV7-9 and TRBJ2-7, is DTGVSQNPRHKITKRGQNVTFRCDPISEHNRLYWYRQTLGQGPEFLTYFQNEAQLEKSRLLSDRFSAERPKGSFSTLEIQRTEQGDSAMYLCASSLETLINYEQYFGPGTRLTVT.

The J gene is TRBJ2-2, the V gene TRBV9; no clear D. Germline CDR1 reads SGDLS; CDR2 reads YYNGEE. V lost 5 bases and J lost 3, with 8 bases in between. This CDR3 has 13 amino acids. The CDR3: CASRGDDTGELFF. The CDR3 DNA follows: TGTGCCAGCAGGGGCGATGACACCGGGGAGCTGTTTTTT.

The rearrangement uses TRBV6-4 and TRBJ1-5, with 9 bases lining up with TRBD1. Germline V gene sequence: CDR1 MRHNA, CDR2 SNTAGT. Trimming at V came to 0 bases and at J to 3 bases, leaving 15 bases not matched to a gene. This CDR3 has 20 residues. The DNA for the CDR3 is TGTGCCAGCAGTGACTCGCCGAACCGGGACAGGGTGAGGCCCAATCAGCCCCAGCATTTT. Residues: CASSDSPNRDRVRPNQPQHF.

The chain employs TRBV28 and TRBJ1-5; a possible D gene is TRBD1 (5 bases). V lost 3 bases and J lost 3, with 12 bases in between. CDR1 and CDR2 from the germline V gene are MDHEN and SYDVKM. The CDR3 runs 15 residues. The CDR3 DNA follows: TGTGCCAGCAGTTTCCCTGACAGCCCCAATCAGCCCCAGCATTTT. It yields the protein CASSFPDSPNQPQHF.

The chain combines TRBV24-1 with TRBJ2-3; 9 bases fit TRBD2. CDR1 is KGHDR and CDR2 is SFDVKD in the germline V gene. V trimming: 4 bases; J trimming: 4 bases; junction bases outside the gene matches: 8. This CDR3 is 16 amino acids long. The CDR3 DNA follows: TGTGCCACCAGTGACCAATTAGCGGGAGAGGCAGATACGCAGTATTTT. Protein sequence: CATSDQLAGEADTQYF.

The chain joins TRBV28 to TRBJ1-2, with a possible D match to TRBD1 (5 bases). The CDR3 contains 15 residues. Trimming removed 6 bases from V and 3 bases from J, with 17 bases in between. CDR1 and CDR2 (germline): MDHEN, SYDVKM. Here the CDR3 DNA reads TGTGCCAGCAGCTCGACCACGACAGCGTACTATGGCTACACCTTC. This gives the protein CASSSTTTAYYGYTF.

V is TRBV4-2 and J is TRBJ1-5, with D possibly being TRBD1 (5 bases). This CDR3 spans 15 amino acids. V lost 0 bases and J lost 7, with 13 bases in between. Germline V lookup: CDR1 LGHNA, CDR2 YNFKEQ. In DNA, the CDR3 is TGTGCCAGCAGCCAAGACTGGGGGGGAGACCAGCCCCAGCATTTT. As protein: CASSQDWGGDQPQHF.

The chain couples TRBV7-6 to TRBJ2-7; D is unclear. V lost 0 bases to trimming and J lost 0 bases, with 3 bases between them. Germline loops: CDR1 SGHVS, CDR2 FNYEAQ. CDR3 size: 13 residues. This chain's CDR3 is CASSLAVSYEQYF. For the CDR3, the DNA is TGTGCCAGCAGCTTAGCCGTCTCCTACGAGCAGTACTTC.

The chain has TRBV11-2 and TRBJ2-1, with 13 bases that match TRBD2. Trimming removed 3 bases from V and 4 bases from J; junction bases left unmatched: 6. The CDR3 sequence is 17 residues long. CDR1 SGHAT and CDR2 FQNNGV come from the germline V gene. The DNA of the CDR3 is TGTGCCAGCAGCTTGGGACTAGCGGGGTCCCTATACAATGAGCAGTTCTTC. Amino acid sequence: CASSLGLAGSLYNEQFF.

The rearrangement uses TRBV25-1 and TRBJ1-6, with a weak D call TRBD1 (5 bases). Looked up from germline, CDR1 is MGHDK and CDR2 is SYGVNS. V shed 4 bases and J shed 10 bases, with 14 bases lying between them. This CDR3 contains 14 residues. The CDR3 protein is CASSALGGVSPLHF. CDR3 nucleotide sequence: TGTGCCAGCAGTGCCCTCGGGGGGGTCTCACCCCTCCACTTT.

The V call is TRBV7-9, the J call TRBJ1-5, with D tentatively TRBD1 (6 bases). In germline, CDR1 is SEHNR, CDR2 FQNEAQ (reference sequence). Trimming shortened V by 2 bases and J by 4 bases, and 12 bases separated the two germline ends. The CDR3 has 15 amino acids. CDR3 DNA sequence: TGTGCCAGCAGCTTAAAAGGGGGGGGAAATCAGCCCCAGCATTTT. This sequence encodes CASSLKGGGNQPQHF.